The present T cell receptor beta chain was sequenced within a study of blood T cell repertoires in COVID-19. About the research overall: The analysed material was cDNA or gDNA that came from T cells, B-cell-depleted T cells, or PBMCs.

Here immunoSEQ multiplex PCR was the method, and the copy in TCRdb shows in-frame clones only, minus some. The sample includes 110,000 or so clones, around 82% of them seen just once. CDR1 is SGDLS and CDR2 is YYNGEE in the germline V gene. The CDR3 is made up of 13 amino acids. V lost 3 bases to trimming and J lost 4 bases, with 10 bases between them. The receptor was derived from a woman aged 45-59 years with acute or convalescent COVID-19. Sequenced: peripheral blood. J is TRBJ1-1 and V is TRBV9; D not resolved. Here the CDR3 reads CASSGGPGTEAFF. CDR3 bases: TGTGCCAGCAGCGGTGGGCCCGGCACTGAAGCTTTCTTT.